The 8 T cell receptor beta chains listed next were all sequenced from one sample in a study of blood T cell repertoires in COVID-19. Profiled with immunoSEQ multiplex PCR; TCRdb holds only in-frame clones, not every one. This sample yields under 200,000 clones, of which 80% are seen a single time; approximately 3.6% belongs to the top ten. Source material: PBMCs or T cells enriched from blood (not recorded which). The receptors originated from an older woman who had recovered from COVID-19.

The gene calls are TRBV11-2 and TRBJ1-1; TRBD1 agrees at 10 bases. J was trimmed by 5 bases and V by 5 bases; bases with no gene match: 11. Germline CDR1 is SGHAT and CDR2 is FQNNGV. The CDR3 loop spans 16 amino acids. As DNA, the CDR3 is TGTGCCAGCAGCCGGAGCGGGACAGGGGAGGTGACTGAAGCTTTCTTT. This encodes CASSRSGTGEVTEAFF. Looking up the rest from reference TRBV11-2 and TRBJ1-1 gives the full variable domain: EAGVAQSPRYKIIEKRQSVAFWCNPISGHATLYWYQQILGQGPKLLIQFQNNGVVDDSQLPKDRFSAERLKGVDSTLKIQPAKLEDSAVYLCASSRSGTGEVTEAFFGQGTRLTVV.

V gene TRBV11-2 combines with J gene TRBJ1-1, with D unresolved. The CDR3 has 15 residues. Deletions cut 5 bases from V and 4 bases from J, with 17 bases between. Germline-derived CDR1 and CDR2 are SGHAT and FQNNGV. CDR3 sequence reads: CASSPRAIASTEAFF. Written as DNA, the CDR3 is TGTGCCAGCAGCCCGAGAGCAATTGCGAGCACTGAAGCTTTCTTT.

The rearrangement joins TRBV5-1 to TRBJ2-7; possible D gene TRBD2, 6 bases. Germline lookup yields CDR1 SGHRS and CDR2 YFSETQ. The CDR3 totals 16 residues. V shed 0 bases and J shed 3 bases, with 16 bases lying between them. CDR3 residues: CASSLAEAGGNYEQYF. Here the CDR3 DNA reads TGCGCCAGCAGCTTGGCCGAAGCAGGAGGGAACTACGAGCAGTACTTC.

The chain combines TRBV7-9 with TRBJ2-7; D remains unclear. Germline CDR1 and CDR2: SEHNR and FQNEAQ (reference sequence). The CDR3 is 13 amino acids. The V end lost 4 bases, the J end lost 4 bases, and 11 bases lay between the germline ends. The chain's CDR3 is CASSYLSSYEQYF. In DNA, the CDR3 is TGTGCCAGCAGCTACTTATCGAGTTACGAGCAGTACTTC.

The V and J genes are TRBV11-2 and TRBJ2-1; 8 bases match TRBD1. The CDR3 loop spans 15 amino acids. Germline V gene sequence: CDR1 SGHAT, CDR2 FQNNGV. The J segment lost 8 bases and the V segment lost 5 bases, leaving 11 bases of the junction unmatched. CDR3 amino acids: CASSLQQGEFYEQFF. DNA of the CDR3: TGTGCCAGCAGCCTCCAACAGGGGGAATTCTATGAGCAGTTCTTC.

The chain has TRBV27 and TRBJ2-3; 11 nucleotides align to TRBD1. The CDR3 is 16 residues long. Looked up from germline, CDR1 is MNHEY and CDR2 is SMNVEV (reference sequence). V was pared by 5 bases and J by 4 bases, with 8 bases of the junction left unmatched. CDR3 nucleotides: TGTGCCAGCAGTCCATGGGACAGGGGGTTCCCAGATACGCAGTATTTT. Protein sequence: CASSPWDRGFPDTQYF.

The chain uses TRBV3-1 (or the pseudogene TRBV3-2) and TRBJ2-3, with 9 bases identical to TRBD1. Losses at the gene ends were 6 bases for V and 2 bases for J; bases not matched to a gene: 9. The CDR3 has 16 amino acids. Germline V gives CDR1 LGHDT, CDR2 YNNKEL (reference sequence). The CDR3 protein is CASSPGQGLNTDTQYF. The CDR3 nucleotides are TGTGCCAGCAGTCCGGGACAGGGCCTAAACACAGATACGCAGTATTTT.

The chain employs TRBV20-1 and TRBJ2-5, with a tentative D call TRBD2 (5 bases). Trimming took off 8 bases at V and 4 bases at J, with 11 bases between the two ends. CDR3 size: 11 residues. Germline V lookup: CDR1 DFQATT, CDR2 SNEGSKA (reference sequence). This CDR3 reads CSSGVGETQYF. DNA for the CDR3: TGCAGTAGCGGTGTCGGAGAGACCCAGTACTTC.